This passage covers 7 T cell receptor beta chains from one sample sequenced in a study of metastatic and nonmetastatic thyroid tumors. No treatment had been given to any patient before thyroid surgery. MiXCR was used by TCRdb to re-call the PCR reads. Of about 28,000 clones in the sample, around a fifth were seen once. Specimen: blood. The receptors originated from a female donor with papillary thyroid cancer or a benign thyroid nodule (not recorded which). Some clones in this sample may be carry-over from other donors' samples.

This clone was detected many times. The J gene is TRBJ2-7, the V gene TRBV24-1; TRBD1 matches 7 bases. V was clipped by 5 bases and J by 3 bases; unmatched bases: 9. In germline, CDR1 is KGHDR, CDR2 SFDVKD. The CDR3 is made up of 15 amino acids. In DNA form, the CDR3 reads TGTGCCACCAGTGCCGACCGGGACAGCCTCTACGAGCAGTACTTC. Protein sequence: CATSADRDSLYEQYF.

This clone is medium-sized within its sample. CDR3 DNA: TGTGCCATCAGTGAGTCGGGAGATCGCTACAATGAGCAGTTCTTC. This gives the protein CAISESGDRYNEQFF. This sequence joins TRBV10-3 and TRBJ2-1; D is perhaps TRBD2 (5 bases). The CDR3 extends over 15 amino acids. V was cut by 0 bases and J by 3 bases, with 9 bases left in between. The germline CDR1 and CDR2 sequences are ENHRY and SYGVKD.

This clone has at least ten counts. The chain uses TRBV27 and TRBJ2-7, with TRBD2 matching 15 bases. CDR1 is MNHEY, CDR2 SMNVEV, per germline (reference sequence). The CDR3 extends over 15 amino acids. V was clipped by 6 bases and J by 7 bases; unmatched bases: 7. The CDR3 region has the DNA TGTGCCAGCAGGGGCGGGACTAGCGGGGGGAGAGAGCAGTACTTC. Translated: CASRGGTSGGREQYF.

J is TRBJ1-1 and V is TRBV19; unclear D gene. Trimming stripped 2 bases from V and 1 base from J, with 5 bases between. This CDR3 comprises 13 residues. Germline loops: CDR1 LNHDA, CDR2 SQIVND (reference sequence). CDR3 in DNA: TGTGCCAGTAGTATAAACCGGAACACTGAAGCTTTCTTT. It specifies CASSINRNTEAFF.

This clone has ten or more counts. The rearrangement links TRBV24-1 to TRBJ1-2; 11 nucleotides align to TRBD1. V lost 4 bases and J lost 7; bases outside the gene matches: 13. The germline V gene has CDR1 KGHDR and CDR2 SFDVKD. The CDR3 totals 17 residues. CDR3: CATSDSGQGANVRGYTF. DNA for the CDR3: TGTGCCACCAGTGACTCCGGACAGGGGGCCAATGTGCGTGGCTACACCTTC.

This clone has only one observation. V gene TRBV20-1 combines with J gene TRBJ1-4; no clear D gene. The germline V gene has CDR1 DFQATT and CDR2 SNEGSKA (reference sequence). With 0 bases removed from V and 6 bases from J, the gap between germline ends came to 11 bases. This CDR3 region has 14 residues. CDR3: CSARDLWGDEKLFF. The CDR3 coding sequence is TGCAGTGCTAGAGATCTTTGGGGTGATGAAAAACTGTTTTTT.

This clone was counted ten times or more. The rearrangement links TRBV19 to TRBJ1-5; 8 bases fit TRBD1. After removal of 3 bases from V and 0 bases from J, the junction contained 4 bases not matched to a gene. This CDR3 has 16 amino acids. The germline V gene has CDR1 LNHDA and CDR2 SQIVND (reference sequence). As DNA, the CDR3 is TGTGCCAGTAGTATGAGACAGGGGAATAGCAATCAGCCCCAGCATTTT. As protein: CASSMRQGNSNQPQHF.